Listed below are T cell receptor beta chains from one sample, sequenced in a study of identical twins. One entry per CDR3 protein results from TCRdb running MiXCR on the 5' RACE reads. Here the sample spans approximately 600,000 distinct CDR3 sequences, 9.6% being singletons. These same records also appear under a second study, on yellow fever vaccine responses in identical twins.

The sample comprised PBMCs. The receptors were sampled from a woman aged 18 to 35 in good health. The conserved cysteine and the conserved F or W are not part of the CDR3 here. Fields, in order: J gene, V gene, clone size, CDR3 protein. Some rows have no size entry. The others give once, few or many, or a class for an expanded clone.

>TRBJ2-1|TRBV5-1|few
ASSFGEGGGSYNEQF
>TRBJ1-2|TRBV27|.
ASSSSTFYGYT
>TRBJ2-7|TRBV20-1|.
SARDGTSGRYEQY
>TRBJ2-7|TRBV2|many
ASSWGQGPYEQY
>TRBJ2-7|TRBV3-1|many
ASSLPRGHEQY
>TRBJ2-2|TRBV18|once
ASSPSGSFTGELF
>TRBJ2-5|TRBV2|.
ASRQKETQY
>TRBJ2-1|TRBV7-3|few
ASSLQHFGLSPKF
>TRBJ1-1|TRBV5-1|few
ASSTGPGGTEAF
>TRBJ2-7|TRBV11-2|few
ASSGTGVGSSYEQY
>TRBJ2-7|TRBV3-1|.
ASSPGRRFSYEQY
>TRBJ2-7|TRBV5-1|many
ASAVWGQGFEQY
>TRBJ2-3|TRBV28|many
ASSFVTSPDTQY
>TRBJ1-5|TRBV7-2|many
ASSFPTDNQPQH
>TRBJ2-1|TRBV6-4|.
ASSDGTVSSYNEQF
>TRBJ2-2|TRBV6-1|.
ASRPWRGDTGGLF
>TRBJ2-5|TRBV7-2|.
ASSFQGFAETQY
>TRBJ2-3|TRBV28|.
ASSATDRGSGKDTQY
>TRBJ2-7|TRBV12-3/TRBV12-4|few
ASKYGGYEQY
>TRBJ1-1|TRBV29-1|.
SVVGGLETEAF
>TRBJ2-3|TRBV28|.
ASSLVLSGRPDTQY
>TRBJ2-3|TRBV4-2|few
ASSQVASSGGATDTQY
>TRBJ2-1|TRBV20-1|.
SAISGALNEQF
>TRBJ2-6|TRBV27|many
ASSLSGAGANVLT
>TRBJ2-2|TRBV12-3/TRBV12-4|few
ASRWSTGELF
>TRBJ2-5|TRBV12-3/TRBV12-4|many
ASSPGRQETQY
>TRBJ1-5|TRBV11-2|many
ASSSGTGSNQPQH
>TRBJ2-5|TRBV7-9|.
ASGDGIRGTQY
>TRBJ2-5|TRBV4-3|few
ASSRAGEPGETQY
>TRBJ1-5|TRBV20-1|few
SARDRRWGNQPQH
>TRBJ2-5|TRBV5-1|many
ASSLAGTGETQY
>TRBJ2-7|TRBV29-1|.
SARGDTAYEQY
>TRBJ1-6|TRBV6-2/TRBV6-3|once
ASTAGGFSPLH
>TRBJ2-1|TRBV5-1|few
ASSPGVANEQF
>TRBJ2-1|TRBV14|many
ASSQWASNEQF
>TRBJ2-1|TRBV15|.
ATSNNRRLYNEQF
>TRBJ1-2|TRBV7-9|.
ASSFRREPYGYT
>TRBJ2-1|TRBV20-1|many
SARVRSGRGYNEQF
>TRBJ2-7|TRBV3-1|.
AISPPLPGSLTSYEQY
>TRBJ2-7|TRBV28|few
ASSQLEGDEQY
>TRBJ2-7|TRBV18|.
ASSSGHPTPYEQY
>TRBJ2-1|TRBV20-1|.
SAPGLGAYNEQF
>TRBJ2-1|TRBV7-2|.
ASSSQGAWNEQF
>TRBJ2-1|TRBV4-1|.
ASSRELTGVDSIEQF
>TRBJ1-1|TRBV20-1|many
SARDFRESMNTEAF